The clone carrying this TCR beta chain showed up just a few times. The sample is drawn from a study of T-cell reconstitution after alpha-beta-depleted transplantation in children. The CDR3 loop spans 18 amino acids. V lost 1 base to trimming and J lost 5 bases, with 23 bases between them. CDR1 is SGHTA, CDR2 FQGTGA, per germline. For TCRbeta, the library was prepared with unique molecular identifiers. TCRdb ran MiXCR on the PCR reads and lists one entry per CDR3 protein. Of about 610,000 distinct CDR3 sequences in the sample, roughly a tenth were seen once. The input for sequencing was PBMCs from the stem cell graft donor, taken from the stem cell graft. This receptor was taken from a human donor who donated a stem cell graft to a child with acute myeloid leukemia. V usage is TRBV7-3 and J usage is TRBJ2-5, with D perhaps TRBD2 (6 bases). CDR3 amino acids: CASSLKPVLGSRRETQYF. The CDR3 region has the DNA TGTGCCAGCAGCTTAAAACCGGTGCTCGGGAGCCGGAGGGAGACCCAGTACTTC.